The rows below give T cell receptor beta chains drawn from one sample of a study of blood T cell repertoires in COVID-19. TCRdb keeps only in-frame clones here, not all; method: immunoSEQ multiplex PCR. The sample lists a few hundred thousand clones, more than 70% occurring once. Sequencing was carried out using PBMCs or T cells enriched from blood (not recorded which). These receptors all come from a young man who had recovered from COVID-19. Both conserved end residues are part of each CDR3. D genes are given only for firm matches. Clone size is given for some rows only: seen once, a few or many times, or a class if the clone is expanded.

TRBV7-8	.	.	TRBJ1-5	TGTGCCAGCAGCTTATCCCGTATCGGTGTCAATCAGCCCCAGCATTTT	CASSLSRIGVNQPQHF
TRBV6-5	.	TRBD2	TRBJ2-1	TGTGCCAGCAGGAAGCGGGGGGACTACAATGAGCAGTTCTTC	CASRKRGDYNEQFF
TRBV29-1	.	TRBD1	TRBJ2-5	TGCAGCGTTGGGCTGGGACAGACGTTCATCCAAGAGACCCAGTACTTC	CSVGLGQTFIQETQYF
TRBV7-6	.	.	TRBJ1-4	TGTGCCAGCAGCCCTAGGTTACGTAGTGAAAAACTGTTTTTT	CASSPRLRSEKLFF
TRBV19	once	.	TRBJ1-2	TGTGCCAGTAGTATCGGCTATGGCTACACCTTC	CASSIGYGYTF
TRBV5-6	.	.	TRBJ2-7	TGTGCCAGCAGCTTGGGACAGTCCTACGAGCAGTACTTC	CASSLGQSYEQYF
TRBV10-3	.	TRBD2	TRBJ2-5	TGTGCCATCAATACTAGCGGGGGCCGCCGGGAGACCCAGTACTTC	CAINTSGGRRETQYF
TRBV2	.	.	TRBJ1-1	TGTGCCAGCAGCTCGACAGGGAACACTGAAGCTTTCTTT	CASSSTGNTEAFF
TRBV11-3	.	TRBD2	TRBJ2-1	TGTGCCAGCAGCACCCAAGCGGGGGCGGGCAATGAGCAGTTCTTC	CASSTQAGAGNEQFF
TRBV6-5	.	.	TRBJ1-5	TGTGCCAGCAGTTACGGGGGGTTTAATCAGCCCCAGCATTTT	CASSYGGFNQPQHF
TRBV18	.	.	TRBJ2-2	TGTGCCAGCTCACCGATGACAGACCCACCCGGGGAGCTGTTTTTT	CASSPMTDPPGELFF
TRBV4-1	.	TRBD1	TRBJ2-5	TGCGCCAGCAGCCTGACAGGGGGCGCGGAGACCCAGTACTTC	CASSLTGGAETQYF
TRBV7-2	.	.	TRBJ1-2	TGTGCCAGCAGCTTATGGAGTGGAAACTATGGCTACACCTTC	CASSLWSGNYGYTF
TRBV7-9	once	.	TRBJ1-5	TGTGCCAGCAGCTTAGAAGAGGCCCAGCCCCAGCATTTT	CASSLEEAQPQHF